Following are 2 T cell receptor beta chains from one sample sequenced in a study of PD-1 blockade in classical Hodgkin lymphoma. Method: immunoSEQ multiplex PCR; TCRdb's copy keeps in-frame clones and lacks some. Seen here are about 16,000 clones, around four fifths observed once, and the top ten hold 1%. Each patient relapsed following autologous stem cell transplantation, and prior brentuximab vedotin exposure differed. With magnetic negative selection, CD4+ T cells were purified from PBMCs that had been thawed. Sequenced material: CD4+ T cells from blood, taken at baseline. The receptors shown here come from a human donor with classical Hodgkin lymphoma.

The chain couples TRBV28 to TRBJ1-2; maybe TRBD1 (6 bases). CDR1 MDHEN and CDR2 SYDVKM come from the germline V gene. The CDR3 runs to 15 residues. V shed 3 bases and J shed 6 bases, with 17 bases lying between them. CDR3 nucleotides: TGTGCCAGCAGTTTGCTACACAGGGAAGGGGATGGCTACACCTTC. Translation gives CASSLLHREGDGYTF.

The chain has TRBV7-9 and TRBJ2-1, with D hard to call. Trimming stripped 2 bases from V and 8 bases from J, with 13 bases between. Germline values: CDR1 SEHNR, CDR2 FQNEAQ (reference sequence). There are 14 residues in the CDR3. CDR3 in DNA: TGTGCCAGCAGCTTATCAACCGCGCCTTATGAGCAGTTCTTC. As protein: CASSLSTAPYEQFF.